This T cell receptor beta chain was identified during a study of blood T cell repertoires in COVID-19. Study-wide context: The samples span acute and convalescent COVID-19 from the United States, Italy and Spain. From T cells, B-cell-depleted T cells, or PBMCs came the material, which was cDNA or gDNA.

TCRdb keeps only in-frame clones here, not all; method: immunoSEQ multiplex PCR. The repertoire includes some 250,000 clones, around 86% of them detected once, and 3% sits in the top ten. The V end lost 7 bases, the J end lost 0 bases, and 14 bases lay between the germline ends. This CDR3 is built from 14 residues. CDR1 SGHRS and CDR2 YFSETQ come from the germline V gene. This clone was recorded once. The chain combines TRBV5-1 with TRBJ2-7; D possibly corresponds to TRBD1 (5 bases). Sequenced material: peripheral blood. This receptor was taken from a woman between 25 and 40 years old who had recovered from COVID-19. The CDR3 spells CASVSRGPSYEQYF. CDR3 bases: TGCGCCAGCGTGTCAAGGGGCCCCTCCTACGAGCAGTACTTC.